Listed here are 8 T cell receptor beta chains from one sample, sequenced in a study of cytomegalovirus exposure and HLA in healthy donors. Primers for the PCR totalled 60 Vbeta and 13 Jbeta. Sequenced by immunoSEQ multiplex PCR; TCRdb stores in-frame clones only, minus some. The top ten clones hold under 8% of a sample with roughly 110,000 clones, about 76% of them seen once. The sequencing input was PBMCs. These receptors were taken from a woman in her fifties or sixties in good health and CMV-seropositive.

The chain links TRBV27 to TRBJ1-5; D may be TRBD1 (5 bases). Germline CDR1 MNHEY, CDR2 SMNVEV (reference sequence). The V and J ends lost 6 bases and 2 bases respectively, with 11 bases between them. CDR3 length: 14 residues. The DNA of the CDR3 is TGTGCCAGCAGCGGGGGTTTCGGCAATCAGCCCCAGCATTTT. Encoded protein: CASSGGFGNQPQHF.

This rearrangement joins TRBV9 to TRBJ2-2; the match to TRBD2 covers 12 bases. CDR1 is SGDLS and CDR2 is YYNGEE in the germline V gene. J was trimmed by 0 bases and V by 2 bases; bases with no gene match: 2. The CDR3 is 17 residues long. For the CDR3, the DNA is TGTGCCAGCAGCGTTACTAGCGGGGGGACGAACACCGGGGAGCTGTTTTTT. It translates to CASSVTSGGTNTGELFF.

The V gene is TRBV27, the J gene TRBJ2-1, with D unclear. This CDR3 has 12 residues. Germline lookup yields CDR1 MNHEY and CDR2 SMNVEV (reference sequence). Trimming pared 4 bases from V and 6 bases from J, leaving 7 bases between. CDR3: CASSSLPNEQFF. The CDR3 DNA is TGTGCCAGCAGTTCCCTCCCCAATGAGCAGTTCTTC.

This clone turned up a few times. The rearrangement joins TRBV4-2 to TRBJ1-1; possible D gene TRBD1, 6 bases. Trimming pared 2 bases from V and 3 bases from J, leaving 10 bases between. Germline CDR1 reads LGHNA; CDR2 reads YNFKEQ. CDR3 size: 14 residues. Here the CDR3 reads CASSQQGRDTEAFF. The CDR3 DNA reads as TGTGCCAGCAGCCAACAGGGGAGGGACACTGAAGCTTTCTTT.

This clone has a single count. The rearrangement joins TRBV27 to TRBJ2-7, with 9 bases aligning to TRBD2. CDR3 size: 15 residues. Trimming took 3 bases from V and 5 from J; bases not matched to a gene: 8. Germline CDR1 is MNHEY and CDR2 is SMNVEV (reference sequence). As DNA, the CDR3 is TGTGCCAGCAGTTTTTGGGGCGGGGGGGCCGACGAGCAGTACTTC. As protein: CASSFWGGGADEQYF.

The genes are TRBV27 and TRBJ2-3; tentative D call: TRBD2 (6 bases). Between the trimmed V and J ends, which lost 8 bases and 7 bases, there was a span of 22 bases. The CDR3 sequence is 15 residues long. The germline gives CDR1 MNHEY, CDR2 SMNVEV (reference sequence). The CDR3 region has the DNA TGTGCCAGCGCGATGAGGAGGGTTTGGGGTAATACGCAGTATTTT. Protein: CASAMRRVWGNTQYF.

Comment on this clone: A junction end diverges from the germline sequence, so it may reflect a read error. The CDR3 DNA sequence: TGTGCCAGCACCTCCTCGATGGTGGGACTAGTGCACTTC. This translates into CASTSSMVGLVHF. The rearrangement uses TRBV11-3 and TRBJ2-7, with 8 bases aligning to TRBD2. CDR1 is SGHNT, CDR2 YENEEA, per germline. The length of the CDR3 is 13 residues.

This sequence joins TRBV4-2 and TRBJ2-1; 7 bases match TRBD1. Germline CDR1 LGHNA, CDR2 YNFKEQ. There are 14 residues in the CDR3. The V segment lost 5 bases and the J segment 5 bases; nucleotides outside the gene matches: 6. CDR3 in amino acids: CASSLGQVNNEQFF. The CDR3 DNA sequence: TGTGCCAGCAGCTTAGGACAGGTTAACAATGAGCAGTTCTTC.